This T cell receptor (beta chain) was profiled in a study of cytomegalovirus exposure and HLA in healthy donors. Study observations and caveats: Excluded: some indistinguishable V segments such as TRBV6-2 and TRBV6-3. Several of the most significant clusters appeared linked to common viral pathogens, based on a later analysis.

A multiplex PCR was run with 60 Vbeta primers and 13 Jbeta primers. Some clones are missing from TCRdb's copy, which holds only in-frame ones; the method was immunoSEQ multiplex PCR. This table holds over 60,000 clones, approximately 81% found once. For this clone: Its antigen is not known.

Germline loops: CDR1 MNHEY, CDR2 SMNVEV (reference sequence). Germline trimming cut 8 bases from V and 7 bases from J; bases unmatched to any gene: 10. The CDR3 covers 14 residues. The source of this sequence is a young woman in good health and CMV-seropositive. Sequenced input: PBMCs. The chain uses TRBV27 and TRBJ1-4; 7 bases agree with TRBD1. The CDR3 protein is CASQDRARGEKLFF. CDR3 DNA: TGTGCCAGCCAAGACAGGGCGCGGGGTGAAAAACTGTTTTTT.